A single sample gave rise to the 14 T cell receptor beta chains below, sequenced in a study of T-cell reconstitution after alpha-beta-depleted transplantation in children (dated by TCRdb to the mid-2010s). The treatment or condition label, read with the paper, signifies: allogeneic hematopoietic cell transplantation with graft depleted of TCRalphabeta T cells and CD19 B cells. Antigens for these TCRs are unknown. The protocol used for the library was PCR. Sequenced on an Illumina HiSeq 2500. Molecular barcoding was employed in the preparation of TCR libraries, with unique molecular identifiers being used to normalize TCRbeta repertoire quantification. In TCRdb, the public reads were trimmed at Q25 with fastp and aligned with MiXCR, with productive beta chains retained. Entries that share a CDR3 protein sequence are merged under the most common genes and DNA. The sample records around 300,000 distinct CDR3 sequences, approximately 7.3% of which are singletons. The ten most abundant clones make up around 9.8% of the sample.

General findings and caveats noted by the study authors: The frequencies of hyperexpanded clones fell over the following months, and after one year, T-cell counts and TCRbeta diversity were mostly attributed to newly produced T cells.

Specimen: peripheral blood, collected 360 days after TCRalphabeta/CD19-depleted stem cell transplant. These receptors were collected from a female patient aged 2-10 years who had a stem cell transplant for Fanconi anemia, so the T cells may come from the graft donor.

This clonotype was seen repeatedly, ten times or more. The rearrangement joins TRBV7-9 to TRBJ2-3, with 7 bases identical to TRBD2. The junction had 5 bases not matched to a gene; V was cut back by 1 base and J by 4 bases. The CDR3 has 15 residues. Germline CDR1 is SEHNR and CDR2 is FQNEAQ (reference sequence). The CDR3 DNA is TGTGCCAGCAGCTTAGGAGGGCTAGCGGCAGATACGCAGTATTTT. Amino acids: CASSLGGLAADTQYF.

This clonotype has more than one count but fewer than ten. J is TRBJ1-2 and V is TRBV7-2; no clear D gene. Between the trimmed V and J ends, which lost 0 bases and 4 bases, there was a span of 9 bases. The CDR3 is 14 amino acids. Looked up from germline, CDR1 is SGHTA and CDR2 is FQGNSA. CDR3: CASSLAPETYGYTF. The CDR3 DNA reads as TGTGCCAGCAGCTTAGCGCCGGAGACCTATGGCTACACCTTC.

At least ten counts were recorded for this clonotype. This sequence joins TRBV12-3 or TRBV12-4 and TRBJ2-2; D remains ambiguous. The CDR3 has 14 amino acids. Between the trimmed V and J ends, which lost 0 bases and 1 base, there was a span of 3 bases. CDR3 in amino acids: CASSLAGNTGELFF. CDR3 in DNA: TGTGCCAGCAGTTTAGCGGGGAACACCGGGGAGCTGTTTTTT.

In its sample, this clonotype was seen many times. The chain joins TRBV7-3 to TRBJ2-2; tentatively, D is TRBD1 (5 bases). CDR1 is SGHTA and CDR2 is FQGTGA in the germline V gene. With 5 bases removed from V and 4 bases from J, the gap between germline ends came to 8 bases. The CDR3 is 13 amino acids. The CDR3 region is CASSRRGTGELFF. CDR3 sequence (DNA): TGTGCCAGCAGCCGTAGGGGCACCGGGGAGCTGTTTTTT.

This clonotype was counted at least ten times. The CDR3 protein is CAISDREGSNQPQHF. CDR3 sequence (DNA): TGTGCCATCAGTGACAGGGAAGGGAGCAATCAGCCCCAGCATTTT. The chain carries TRBV10-3 and TRBJ1-5; TRBD1 is a possible D gene (5 bases). Germline CDR1 is ENHRY and CDR2 is SYGVKD. The V end was cut by 3 bases, the J end by 1 base, with 10 bases between. The CDR3 spans 15 residues.

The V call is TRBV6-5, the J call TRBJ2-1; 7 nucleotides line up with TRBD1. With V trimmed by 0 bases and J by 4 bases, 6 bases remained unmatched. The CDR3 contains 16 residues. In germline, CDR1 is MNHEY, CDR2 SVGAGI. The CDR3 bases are TGTGCCAGCAGTTACTCTTTTGGGACAGAATACAATGAGCAGTTCTTC. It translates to CASSYSFGTEYNEQFF.

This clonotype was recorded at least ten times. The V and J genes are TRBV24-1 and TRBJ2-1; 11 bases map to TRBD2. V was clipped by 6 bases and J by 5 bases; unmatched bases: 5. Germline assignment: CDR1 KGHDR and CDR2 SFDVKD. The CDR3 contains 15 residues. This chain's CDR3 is CATSRSGRAHNEQFF. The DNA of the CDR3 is TGTGCCACCAGTCGTAGCGGGAGGGCCCACAATGAGCAGTTCTTC.

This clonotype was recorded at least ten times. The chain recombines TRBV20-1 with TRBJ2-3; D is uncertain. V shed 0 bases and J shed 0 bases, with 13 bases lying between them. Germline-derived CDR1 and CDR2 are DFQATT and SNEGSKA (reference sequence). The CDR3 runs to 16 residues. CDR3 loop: CSARDLRASSTDTQYF. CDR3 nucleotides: TGCAGTGCTAGAGATCTCCGCGCCTCTAGCACAGATACGCAGTATTTT.

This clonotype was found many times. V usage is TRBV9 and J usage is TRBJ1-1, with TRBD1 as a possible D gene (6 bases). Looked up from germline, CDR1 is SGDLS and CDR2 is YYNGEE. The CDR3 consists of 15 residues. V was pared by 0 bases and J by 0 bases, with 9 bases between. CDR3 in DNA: TGTGCCAGCAGCGTAGGGGGGGGCCTGAACACTGAAGCTTTCTTT. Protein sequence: CASSVGGGLNTEAFF. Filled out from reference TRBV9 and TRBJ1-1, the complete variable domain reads DSGVTQTPKHLITATGQRVTLRCSPRSGDLSVYWYQQSLDQGLQFLIQYYNGEERAKGNILERFSAQQFPDLHSELNLSSLELGDSALYFCASSVGGGLNTEAFFGQGTRLTVV.

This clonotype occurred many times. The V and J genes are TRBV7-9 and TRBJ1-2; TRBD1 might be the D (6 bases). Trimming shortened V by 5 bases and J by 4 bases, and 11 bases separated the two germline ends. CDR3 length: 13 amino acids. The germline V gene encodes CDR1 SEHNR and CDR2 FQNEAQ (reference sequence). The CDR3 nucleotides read TGTGCCAGCAGCCAGGGGCAAGCCTATGGCTACACCTTC. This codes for CASSQGQAYGYTF.

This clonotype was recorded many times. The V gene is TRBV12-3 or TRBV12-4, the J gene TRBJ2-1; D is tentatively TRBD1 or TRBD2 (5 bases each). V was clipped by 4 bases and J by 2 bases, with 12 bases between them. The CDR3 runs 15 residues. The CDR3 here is CASSSGTPAYNEQFF. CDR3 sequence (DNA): TGTGCCAGCAGTTCTGGGACCCCGGCCTACAATGAGCAGTTCTTC.

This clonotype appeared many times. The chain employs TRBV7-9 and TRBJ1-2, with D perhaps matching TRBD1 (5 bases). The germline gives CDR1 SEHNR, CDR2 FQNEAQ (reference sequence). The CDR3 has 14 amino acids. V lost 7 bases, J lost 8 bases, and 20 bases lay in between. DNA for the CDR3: TGTGCCAGCATCCTAGTCGGGGGTATAGACGGCTACACCTTC. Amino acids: CASILVGGIDGYTF.

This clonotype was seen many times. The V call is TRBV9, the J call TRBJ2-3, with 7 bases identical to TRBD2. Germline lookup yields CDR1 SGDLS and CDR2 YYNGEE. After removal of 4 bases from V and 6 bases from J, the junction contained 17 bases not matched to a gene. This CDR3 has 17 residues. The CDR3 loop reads CASSPNPLLAIVDTQYF. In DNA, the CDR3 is TGTGCCAGCAGCCCAAACCCTTTACTAGCGATTGTCGATACGCAGTATTTT.

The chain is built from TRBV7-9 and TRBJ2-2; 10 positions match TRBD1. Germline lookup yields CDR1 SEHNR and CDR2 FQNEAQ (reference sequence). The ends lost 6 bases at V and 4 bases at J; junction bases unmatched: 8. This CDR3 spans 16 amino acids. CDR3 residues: CASRPWDRGFTGELFF. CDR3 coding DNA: TGTGCCAGCAGACCGTGGGACAGGGGTTTCACCGGGGAGCTGTTTTTT.